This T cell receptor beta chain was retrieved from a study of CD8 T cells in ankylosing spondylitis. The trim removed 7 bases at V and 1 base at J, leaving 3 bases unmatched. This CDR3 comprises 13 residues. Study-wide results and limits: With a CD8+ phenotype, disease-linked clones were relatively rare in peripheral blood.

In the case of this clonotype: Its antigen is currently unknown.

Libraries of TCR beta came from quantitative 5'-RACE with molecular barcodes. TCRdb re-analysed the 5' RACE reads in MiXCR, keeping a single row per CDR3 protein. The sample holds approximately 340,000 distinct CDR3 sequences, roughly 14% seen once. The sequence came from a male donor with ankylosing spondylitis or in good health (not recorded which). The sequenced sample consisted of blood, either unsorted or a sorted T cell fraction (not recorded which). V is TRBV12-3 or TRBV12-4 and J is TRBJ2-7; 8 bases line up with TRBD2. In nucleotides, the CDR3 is TGTGCCAGCACAGCGGGAGCTTCCTACGAGCAGTACTTC. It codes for CASTAGASYEQYF.